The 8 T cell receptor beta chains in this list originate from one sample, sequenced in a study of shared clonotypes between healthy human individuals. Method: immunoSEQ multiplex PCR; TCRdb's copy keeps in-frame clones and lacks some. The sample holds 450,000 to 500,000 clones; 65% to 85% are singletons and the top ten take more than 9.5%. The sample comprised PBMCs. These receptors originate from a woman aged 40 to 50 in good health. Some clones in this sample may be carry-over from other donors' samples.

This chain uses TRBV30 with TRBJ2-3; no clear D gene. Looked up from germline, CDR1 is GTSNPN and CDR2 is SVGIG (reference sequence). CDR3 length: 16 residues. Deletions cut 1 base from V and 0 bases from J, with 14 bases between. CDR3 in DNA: TGTGCCTGGAGTGCCGAAACAGAAGCTAGCACAGATACGCAGTATTTT. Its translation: CAWSAETEASTDTQYF.

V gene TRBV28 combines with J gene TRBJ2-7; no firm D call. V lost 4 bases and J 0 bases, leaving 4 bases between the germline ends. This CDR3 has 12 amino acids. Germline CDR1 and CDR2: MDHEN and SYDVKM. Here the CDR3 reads CASSSSSYEQYF. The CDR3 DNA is TGTGCCAGCAGTTCCTCCTCCTACGAGCAGTACTTC.

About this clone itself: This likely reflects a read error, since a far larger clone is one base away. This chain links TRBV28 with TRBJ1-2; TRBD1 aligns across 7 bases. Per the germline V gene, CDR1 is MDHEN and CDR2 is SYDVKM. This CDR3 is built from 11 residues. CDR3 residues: CASSQYRGCTF. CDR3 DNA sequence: TGTGCCAGCAGCCAATACAGGGGCTGCACCTTC.

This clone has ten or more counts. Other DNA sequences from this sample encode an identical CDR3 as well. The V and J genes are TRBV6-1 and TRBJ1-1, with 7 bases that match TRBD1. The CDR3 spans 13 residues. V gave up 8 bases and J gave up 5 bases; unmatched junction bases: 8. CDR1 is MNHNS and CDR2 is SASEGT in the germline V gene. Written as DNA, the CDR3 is TGTGCCAGCGGGGGACAGATGAGAACTGAAGCTTTCTTT. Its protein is CASGGQMRTEAFF.

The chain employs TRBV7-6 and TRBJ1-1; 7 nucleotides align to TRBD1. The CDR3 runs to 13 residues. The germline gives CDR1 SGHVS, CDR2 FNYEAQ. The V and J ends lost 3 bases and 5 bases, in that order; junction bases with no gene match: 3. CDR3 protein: CASSFQGGTEAFF. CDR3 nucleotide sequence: TGTGCCAGCAGCTTCCAGGGGGGTACTGAAGCTTTCTTT.

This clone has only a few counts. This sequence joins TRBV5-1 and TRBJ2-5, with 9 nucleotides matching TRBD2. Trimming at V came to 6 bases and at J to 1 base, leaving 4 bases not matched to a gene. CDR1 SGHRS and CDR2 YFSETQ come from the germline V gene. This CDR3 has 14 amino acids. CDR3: CASTSGAAQETQYF. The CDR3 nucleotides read TGCGCCAGCACTAGCGGGGCGGCCCAAGAGACCCAGTACTTC. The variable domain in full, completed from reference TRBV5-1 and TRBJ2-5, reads KAGVTQTPRYLIKTRGQQVTLSCSPISGHRSVSWYQQTPGQGLQFLFEYFSETQRNKGNFPGRFSGRQFSNSRSEMNVSTLELGDSALYLCASTSGAAQETQYFGPGTRLLVL.

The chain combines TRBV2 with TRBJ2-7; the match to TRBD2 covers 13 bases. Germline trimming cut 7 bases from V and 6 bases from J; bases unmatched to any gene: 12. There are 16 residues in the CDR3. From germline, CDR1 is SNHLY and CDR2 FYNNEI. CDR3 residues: CASKSGTSGIDAEQYF. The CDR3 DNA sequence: TGTGCCAGCAAATCCGGGACTAGCGGGATAGATGCCGAGCAGTACTTC.

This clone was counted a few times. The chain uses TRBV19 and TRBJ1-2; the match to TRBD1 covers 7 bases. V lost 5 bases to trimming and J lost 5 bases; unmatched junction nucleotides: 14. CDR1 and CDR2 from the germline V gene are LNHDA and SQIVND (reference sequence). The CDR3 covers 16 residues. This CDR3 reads CASSHPQGQRSYGYTF. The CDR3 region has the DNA TGTGCCAGTAGTCACCCACAGGGGCAGCGATCTTATGGCTACACCTTC.